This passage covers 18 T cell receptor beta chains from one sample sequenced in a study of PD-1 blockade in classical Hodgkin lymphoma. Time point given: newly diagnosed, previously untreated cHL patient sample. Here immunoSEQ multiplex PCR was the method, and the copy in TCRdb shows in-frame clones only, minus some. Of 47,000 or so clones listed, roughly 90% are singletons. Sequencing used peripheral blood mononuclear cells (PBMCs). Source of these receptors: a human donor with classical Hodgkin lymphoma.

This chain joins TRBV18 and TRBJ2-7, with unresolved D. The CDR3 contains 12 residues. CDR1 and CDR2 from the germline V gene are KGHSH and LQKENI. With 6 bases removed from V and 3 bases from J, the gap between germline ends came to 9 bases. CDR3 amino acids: CASSSSVYEQYV. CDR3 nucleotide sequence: TGTGCCAGCTCTTCAAGTGTCTACGAGCAGTACGTC.

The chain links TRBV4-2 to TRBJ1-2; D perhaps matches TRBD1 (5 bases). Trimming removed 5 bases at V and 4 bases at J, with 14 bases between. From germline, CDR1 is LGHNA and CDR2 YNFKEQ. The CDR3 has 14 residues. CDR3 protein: CASSTRQIGYGYTF. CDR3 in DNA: TGTGCCAGCAGCACCCGACAGATAGGCTATGGCTACACCTTC.

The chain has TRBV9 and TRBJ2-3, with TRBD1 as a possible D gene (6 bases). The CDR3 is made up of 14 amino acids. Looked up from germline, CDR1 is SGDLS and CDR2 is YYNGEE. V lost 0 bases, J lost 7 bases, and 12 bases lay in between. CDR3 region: CASSVEQGLNTQYF. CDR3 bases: TGTGCCAGCAGCGTAGAACAGGGCCTCAATACGCAGTATTTT.

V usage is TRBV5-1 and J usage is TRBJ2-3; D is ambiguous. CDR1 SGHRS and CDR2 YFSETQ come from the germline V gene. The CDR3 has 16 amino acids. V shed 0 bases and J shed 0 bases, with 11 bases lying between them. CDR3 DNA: TGCGCCAGCAGCTTGGGTGGGATGGCTAGCACAGATACGCAGTATTTT. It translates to CASSLGGMASTDTQYF.

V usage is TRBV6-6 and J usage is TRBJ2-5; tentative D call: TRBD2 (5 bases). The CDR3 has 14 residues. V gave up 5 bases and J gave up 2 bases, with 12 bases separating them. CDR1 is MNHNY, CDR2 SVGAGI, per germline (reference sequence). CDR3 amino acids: CASSGGGIQETQYF. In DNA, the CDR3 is TGTGCCAGCAGTGGCGGAGGTATTCAAGAGACCCAGTACTTC.

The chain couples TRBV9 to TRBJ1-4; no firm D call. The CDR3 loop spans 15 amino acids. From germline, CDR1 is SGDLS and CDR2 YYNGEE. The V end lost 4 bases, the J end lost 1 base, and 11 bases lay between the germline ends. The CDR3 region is CASSLWEGTNEKLFF. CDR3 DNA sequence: TGTGCCAGCAGCCTATGGGAGGGAACTAATGAAAAACTGTTTTTT.

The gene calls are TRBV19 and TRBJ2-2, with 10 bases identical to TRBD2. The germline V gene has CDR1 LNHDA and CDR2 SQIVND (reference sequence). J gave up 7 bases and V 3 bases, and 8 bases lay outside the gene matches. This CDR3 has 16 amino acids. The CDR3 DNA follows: TGTGCCAGTAGTATTCTAGCGGGAGCACCGGGCGGGGAGCTGTTTTTT. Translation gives CASSILAGAPGGELFF.

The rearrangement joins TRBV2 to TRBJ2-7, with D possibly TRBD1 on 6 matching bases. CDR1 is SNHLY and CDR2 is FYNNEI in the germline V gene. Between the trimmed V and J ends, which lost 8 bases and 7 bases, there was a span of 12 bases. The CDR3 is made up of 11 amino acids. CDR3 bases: TGTGCCAGCTACAGGGCTAGGGAGCAGTACGTC. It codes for CASYRAREQYV.

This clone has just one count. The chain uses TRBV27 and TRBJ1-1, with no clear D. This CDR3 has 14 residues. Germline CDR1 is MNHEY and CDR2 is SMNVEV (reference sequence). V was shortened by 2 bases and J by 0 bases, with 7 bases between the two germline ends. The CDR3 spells CASSLGQMNTEAFF. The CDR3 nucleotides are TGTGCCAGCAGTTTAGGTCAGATGAACACTGAAGCTTTCTTT.

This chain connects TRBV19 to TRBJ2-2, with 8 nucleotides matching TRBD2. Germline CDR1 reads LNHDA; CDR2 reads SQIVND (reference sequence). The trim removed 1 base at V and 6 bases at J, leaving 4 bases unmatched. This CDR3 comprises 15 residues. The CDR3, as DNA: TGTGCCAGTAGTATAGGGACTAGCTGGGCCGGGGAGCTGTTTTTT. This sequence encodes CASSIGTSWAGELFF.

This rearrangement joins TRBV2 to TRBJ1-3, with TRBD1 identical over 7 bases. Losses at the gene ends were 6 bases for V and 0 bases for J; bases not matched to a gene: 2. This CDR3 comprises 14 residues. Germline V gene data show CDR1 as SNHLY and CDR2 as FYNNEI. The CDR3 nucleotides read TGTGCCAGCAGGGACAGGAGCTCTGGAAACACCATATATTTT. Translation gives CASRDRSSGNTIYF.

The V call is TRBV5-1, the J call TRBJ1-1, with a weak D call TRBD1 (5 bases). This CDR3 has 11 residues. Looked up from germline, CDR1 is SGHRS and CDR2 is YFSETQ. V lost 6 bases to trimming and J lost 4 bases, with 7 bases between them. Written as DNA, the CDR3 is TGCGCCAGCAAGACAGCCACTGAAGCTTTCTTT. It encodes CASKTATEAFF.

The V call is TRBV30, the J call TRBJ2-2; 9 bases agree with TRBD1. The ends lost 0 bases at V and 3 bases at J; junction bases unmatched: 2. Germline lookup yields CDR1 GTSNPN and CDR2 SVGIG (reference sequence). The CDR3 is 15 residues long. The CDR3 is CAWSVRDRDTGELFF. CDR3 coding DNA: TGTGCCTGGAGTGTCCGGGACAGGGACACCGGGGAGCTGTTTTTT.

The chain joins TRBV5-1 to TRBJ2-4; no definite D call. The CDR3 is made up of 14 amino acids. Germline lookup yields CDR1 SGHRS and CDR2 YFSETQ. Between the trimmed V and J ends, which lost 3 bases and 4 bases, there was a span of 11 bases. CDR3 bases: TGCGCCAGCAGCTCAGGCCCGGGTAAAAACATTCAGTACTTC. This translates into CASSSGPGKNIQYF.

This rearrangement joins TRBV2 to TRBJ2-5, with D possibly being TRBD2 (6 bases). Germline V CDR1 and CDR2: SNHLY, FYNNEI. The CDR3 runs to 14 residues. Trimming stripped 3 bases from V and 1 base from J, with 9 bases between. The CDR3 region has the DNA TGTGCCAGCAGTGACAGCGGGTCCCAAGAGACCCAGTACTTC. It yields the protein CASSDSGSQETQYF.

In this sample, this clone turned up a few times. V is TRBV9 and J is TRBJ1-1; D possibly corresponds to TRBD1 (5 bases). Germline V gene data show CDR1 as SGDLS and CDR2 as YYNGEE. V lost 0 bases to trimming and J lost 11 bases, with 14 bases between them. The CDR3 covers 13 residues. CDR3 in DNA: TGTGCCAGCAGCGTAGTAGAGGGGCGCGTGGCTTTCTTT. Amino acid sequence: CASSVVEGRVAFF.

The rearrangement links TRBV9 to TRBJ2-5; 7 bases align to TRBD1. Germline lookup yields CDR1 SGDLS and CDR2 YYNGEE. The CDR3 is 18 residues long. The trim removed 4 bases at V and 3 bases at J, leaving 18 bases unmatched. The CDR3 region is CASSPQSGWPGGEETQYF. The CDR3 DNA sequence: TGTGCCAGCAGCCCGCAAAGTGGGTGGCCAGGGGGAGAAGAGACCCAGTACTTC.

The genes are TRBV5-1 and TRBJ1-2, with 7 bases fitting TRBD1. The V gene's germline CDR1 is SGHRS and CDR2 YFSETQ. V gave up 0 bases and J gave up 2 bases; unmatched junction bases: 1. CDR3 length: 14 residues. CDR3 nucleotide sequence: TGCGCCAGCAGCTTGGTGACAGGGAACTATGGCTACACCTTC. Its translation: CASSLVTGNYGYTF.